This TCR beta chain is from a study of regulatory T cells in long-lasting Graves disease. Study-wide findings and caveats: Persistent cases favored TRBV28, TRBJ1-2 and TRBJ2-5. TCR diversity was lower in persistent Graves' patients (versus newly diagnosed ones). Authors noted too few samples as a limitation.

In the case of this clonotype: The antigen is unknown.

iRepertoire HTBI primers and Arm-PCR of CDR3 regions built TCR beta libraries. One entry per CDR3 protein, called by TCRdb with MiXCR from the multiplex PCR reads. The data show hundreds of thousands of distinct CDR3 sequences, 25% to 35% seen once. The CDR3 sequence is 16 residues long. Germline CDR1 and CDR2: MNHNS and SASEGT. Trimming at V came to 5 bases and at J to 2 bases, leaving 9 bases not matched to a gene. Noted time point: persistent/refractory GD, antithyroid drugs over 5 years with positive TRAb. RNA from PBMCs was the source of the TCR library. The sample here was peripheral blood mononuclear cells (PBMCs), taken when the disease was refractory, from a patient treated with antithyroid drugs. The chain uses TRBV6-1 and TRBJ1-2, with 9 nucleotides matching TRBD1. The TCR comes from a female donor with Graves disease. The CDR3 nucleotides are TGTGCCAGCAGTCGCCCGCACAGGGGGCTGAACTATGGCTACACCTTC. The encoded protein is CASSRPHRGLNYGYTF.